In this sample, the clone carrying this TCR beta chain turned up a few times. This specimen belongs to a study of blood T cell repertoires in COVID-19. Assay used: immunoSEQ multiplex PCR; TCRdb lists only in-frame clones, some missing. Among about 220,000 clones listed, around 91% were seen once. The V end was cut by 0 bases, the J end by 10 bases, with 18 bases between. CDR3 size: 15 residues. CDR1 and CDR2 (germline): LNHNV, YYDKDF (reference sequence). Material: PBMCs or T cells enriched from blood (not recorded which). The origin of this receptor is a woman aged 18-29 years in a cohort exposed to, infected with or recovered from COVID-19 (not recorded which). The V gene is TRBV15, the J gene TRBJ1-1; D is possibly TRBD1 (6 bases). CDR3 residues: CATSRDRAGEKRAFF. The CDR3 DNA reads as TGTGCCACCAGCAGAGATAGGGCAGGGGAAAAAAGAGCTTTCTTT.